This T cell receptor (beta chain) comes out of a study of regulatory T cells in long-lasting Graves disease. Time point of the sample: newly diagnosed GD, antithyroid drugs for less than 3 months. Researchers made the TCR library from RNA that was extracted from PBMCs. An endocrinology department located in Xi'an, China, was where the patients came from. The authors built TCR beta libraries using iRepertoire HTBI primers and Arm-PCR of CDR3 regions. Each CDR3 protein is one row after TCRdb ran MiXCR on the multiplex PCR reads. The table lists about 540,000 distinct CDR3 sequences, approximately 13% of them singletons. The same sample was also used in a study of T cells in Graves' hyperthyroidism and ophthalmopathy.

This clonotype originated in a man aged 30 to 39 with Graves disease. The specimen was peripheral blood mononuclear cells (PBMCs), collected at new diagnosis, from a patient treated with antithyroid drugs.

The DNA of the CDR3 is TGTGCCTGGAGTGTAAGGGACCTGGAGACCCAGTACTTC. This codes for CAWSVRDLETQYF. The V and J genes are TRBV30 and TRBJ2-5, with D perhaps matching TRBD1 or TRBD2 (5 bases each). Per the germline V gene, CDR1 is GTSNPN and CDR2 is SVGIG (reference sequence). Trimming removed 0 bases from V and 5 bases from J, with 10 bases in between. This CDR3 has 13 amino acids.